This T cell receptor beta chain was documented in a study of cytomegalovirus exposure and HLA in healthy donors. The study's findings and limits: HLA alleles showed associations with approximately 15,000 TCR beta sequences in a later analysis, at a 0.05 false discovery rate.

This CDR3 contains 17 residues. Germline CDR1 and CDR2: SGHRS and YFSETQ. V shed 0 bases, J shed 5 bases, and the junction held 6 bases outside the gene matches. Researchers ran the PCR with 60 Vbeta and 13 Jbeta primers. Assay used: immunoSEQ multiplex PCR; TCRdb lists only in-frame clones, some missing. The sample lists 150,000 to 250,000 clones; 85% were seen once. This clone was detected only a few times. Its target is unknown. The sequenced sample consisted of PBMCs. The sequence derives from a woman in her forties or fifties in good health and CMV-seronegative. The chain links TRBV5-1 to TRBJ2-1; 12 bases fit TRBD2. The CDR3 DNA follows: TGCGCCAGCAGCTTGGCTTCTAGCGGGGGGGCCCACAATGAGCAGTTCTTC. Its translation is CASSLASSGGAHNEQFF.